The clone carrying this T cell receptor (beta chain) was seen once. Germline CDR1 reads SGHAT; CDR2 reads FQNNGV. V was clipped by 3 bases and J by 5 bases; unmatched bases: 4. The CDR3 is 14 amino acids. The data derive from a study of control samples from healthy donors and cancer patients. Produced via immunoSEQ multiplex PCR; TCRdb's table is partial and in-frame only. The sample records about 72,000 clones, roughly 92% being singletons. Specimen: blood. The chain is built from TRBV11-2 and TRBJ2-5; TRBD2 agrees at 9 bases. The receptor's source is a woman aged 60-75 years in good health. This chain's CDR3 is CASSLWSGGETQYF. The CDR3 nucleotides read TGTGCCAGCAGCTTGTGGAGCGGGGGGGAGACCCAGTACTTC.